Detailed here is one T cell receptor beta chain. The sample comes from a study of blood T cell repertoires in COVID-19. Overall study context: COVID-19 samples, acute and convalescent, were from the United States, Italy and Spain. Nucleic acid was either cDNA or gDNA, and it came from T cells, B-cell-depleted T cells, or PBMCs.

With 5 bases clipped from V and 5 bases from J, the junction kept 5 bases outside the gene matches. Per the germline V gene, CDR1 is SGHAT and CDR2 is FQNNGV. The CDR3 runs to 13 residues. As handled by the study authors: Amplification from reference gene primers served as the basis for estimated nucleated cell counts. The protocol was immunoSEQ multiplex PCR, while the TCRdb copy is restricted to in-frame clones and leaves out a portion. The V and J calls and the clone size are those of that table, but D and trimming were determined from the DNA. The sample lists over 90,000 clones; about nine tenths were seen once.

The V call is TRBV11-2, the J call TRBJ1-2; TRBD1 matches 7 bases. This receptor was identified in a man in his fifties or sixties with acute or convalescent COVID-19. Sequenced material: peripheral blood. The chain's CDR3 is CASSPGQMYGYTF. CDR3 coding DNA: TGTGCCAGCAGCCCGGGACAGATGTATGGCTACACCTTC.